This TCR beta chain was recovered during a study of T-cell memory formation after mild COVID-19. TCRdb reprocessed the 5' RACE reads with MiXCR, giving one entry per CDR3 protein. The repertoire has 250,000 to 350,000 distinct CDR3 sequences, 15% to 20% of them found once; the top ten carry roughly 24%. V was shortened by 6 bases and J by 2 bases, with 10 bases between the two germline ends. The CDR3 spans 13 residues. The germline gives CDR1 MNHEY, CDR2 SVGEGT. The rearrangement links TRBV6-2 or TRBV6-3 to TRBJ2-5; D uncertain. This clonotype was obtained from a man between 18 and 35 years old who had mild COVID-19 (a few samples of this study predate the infection). Cell type and time point are not known. Sequenced sample: PBMCs or a T cell subset sorted from them (not recorded which). Here the CDR3 DNA reads TGTGCCAGCAGCTCGTTATTTCAAGAGACCCAGTACTTC. Its protein is CASSSLFQETQYF.